These 6 T cell receptor beta chains originate from one sample sequenced in a study of OX40 agonist ivuxolimab in advanced cancers. Sequenced by immunoSEQ multiplex PCR; TCRdb stores in-frame clones only, minus some. The sample has about 88,000 clones; around 85% are singletons. Sequencing used CD4+ or CD8+ T cells sorted from blood, obtained in a trial of the OX40 agonist ivuxolimab. These receptors all stem from an adult with an advanced solid tumor such as melanoma, head and neck, liver or kidney cancer.

This clone has only a few counts. This sequence joins TRBV7-9 and TRBJ2-7; D assignment may be TRBD1 or TRBD2 (5 bases each). Germline CDR1 reads SEHNR; CDR2 reads FQNEAQ (reference sequence). V lost 2 bases to trimming and J lost 0 bases, with 8 bases between them. The CDR3 is 14 residues long. The CDR3 nucleotides read TGTGCCAGCAGCTTATCAGGGAGCTCCTACGAGCAGTACTTC. It specifies CASSLSGSSYEQYF.

This chain uses TRBV18 with TRBJ1-2; D remains unclear. The CDR3 contains 12 residues. The V gene's germline CDR1 is KGHSH and CDR2 LQKENI. Trimming shortened V by 4 bases and J by 5 bases, and 8 bases separated the two germline ends. Written as DNA, the CDR3 is TGTGCCAGCTCACGCGTGGATTATGGCTACACCTTC. Encoded protein: CASSRVDYGYTF.

The chain is built from TRBV9 and TRBJ2-7, with 8 bases that match TRBD1. Germline-derived CDR1 and CDR2 are SGDLS and YYNGEE. V gave up 0 bases and J gave up 7 bases; unmatched junction bases: 9. The CDR3 runs to 15 residues. CDR3 protein: CASSVVAQGAGEQYF. CDR3 nucleotides: TGTGCCAGCAGCGTAGTGGCCCAGGGGGCGGGGGAGCAGTACTTC.

The rearrangement joins TRBV18 to TRBJ2-1; 7 positions agree with TRBD1. The trim removed 1 base at V and 8 bases at J, leaving 5 bases unmatched. Germline V gene data show CDR1 as KGHSH and CDR2 as LQKENI. This CDR3 spans 14 amino acids. The chain's CDR3 is CASSPQQGLDEQFF. CDR3 sequence (DNA): TGTGCCAGCTCACCACAACAGGGGCTCGATGAGCAGTTCTTC.

The J gene is TRBJ1-1, the V gene TRBV7-9, with D possibly matching TRBD1 (5 bases). Per the germline V gene, CDR1 is SEHNR and CDR2 is FQNEAQ (reference sequence). Between the trimmed V and J ends, which lost 4 bases and 2 bases, there was a span of 14 bases. The CDR3 consists of 15 residues. CDR3 sequence reads: CASSWVGEGNTEAFF. The CDR3 DNA follows: TGTGCCAGCAGCTGGGTAGGGGAAGGTAACACTGAAGCTTTCTTT. Using reference TRBV7-9 and TRBJ1-1 for the parts outside the CDR3, the full variable domain is DTGVSQNPRHKITKRGQNVTFRCDPISEHNRLYWYRQTLGQGPEFLTYFQNEAQLEKSRLLSDRFSAERPKGSFSTLEIQRTEQGDSAMYLCASSWVGEGNTEAFFGQGTRLTVV.

The table lists this clone with a few counts. The DNA of the CDR3 is TGTGCCAGCACCCCCCTAAGGACAGGGGTCGACTATGGCTACACCTTC. As protein: CASTPLRTGVDYGYTF. The V and J genes are TRBV16 and TRBJ1-2, with 9 bases that match TRBD1. CDR3 length equals 16 residues. The V gene's germline CDR1 is KGHSY and CDR2 FQNENV. The junction had 12 bases not matched to a gene; V was cut back by 7 bases and J by 3 bases.